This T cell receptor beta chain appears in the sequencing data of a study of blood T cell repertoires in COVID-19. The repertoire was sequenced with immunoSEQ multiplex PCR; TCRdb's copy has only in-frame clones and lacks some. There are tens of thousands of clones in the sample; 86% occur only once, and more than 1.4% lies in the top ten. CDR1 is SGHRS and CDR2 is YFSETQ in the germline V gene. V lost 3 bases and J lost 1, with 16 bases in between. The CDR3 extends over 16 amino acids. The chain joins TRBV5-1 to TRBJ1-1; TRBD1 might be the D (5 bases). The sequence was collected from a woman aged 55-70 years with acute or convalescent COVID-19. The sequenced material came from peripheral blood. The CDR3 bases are TGCGCCAGCAGCTCGATCACTTCAGGGTCGAACACTGAAGCTTTCTTT. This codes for CASSSITSGSNTEAFF.